This TCR beta chain is drawn from a study of blood T cell repertoires in COVID-19. A few counts support this clone. Only in-frame clones appear in the TCRdb table, and some are missing; sequencing was by immunoSEQ multiplex PCR. This table has about 330,000 clones, roughly 90% appearing once. This CDR3 has 14 residues. Trimming left V 10 bases short and J 4 bases short, with 20 bases between. Germline CDR1 ENHRY, CDR2 SYGVKD. The sequencing input was PBMCs or T cells enriched from blood (not recorded which). The chain employs TRBV10-3 and TRBJ2-7; D remains ambiguous. This sequence originates from a woman aged 25 to 39 who had recovered from COVID-19. CDR3 residues: CATRLAADRYEQYF. CDR3 sequence (DNA): TGTGCCACCAGACTCGCGGCAGATAGATACGAGCAGTACTTC.